This T cell receptor beta chain originates from a study of T-cell reconstitution after alpha-beta-depleted transplantation in children. The CDR3 extends over 14 amino acids. Germline CDR1 and CDR2: LGHDT and YNNKEL (reference sequence). Trimming shortened V by 5 bases and J by 3 bases, and 14 bases separated the two germline ends. Unique molecular identifiers were incorporated during preparation of the TCRbeta library. TCRdb fed the PCR reads into MiXCR, producing one record per CDR3 protein. Of 350,000 to 500,000 distinct CDR3 sequences in the sample, 43% were seen once. The sequence was collected from a girl aged 2 to 10 with aplastic anemia, due to receive a stem cell transplant. The source material was PBMCs, sampled before TCRalphabeta/CD19-depleted stem cell transplant. The V gene is TRBV3-1, the J gene TRBJ2-7, with a possible D match to TRBD2 (5 bases). The CDR3 sequence is CASSWRSGGYEQYF. CDR3 DNA: TGTGCCAGCAGCTGGAGGAGCGGCGGCTACGAGCAGTACTTC.